These T cell receptor beta chains were read from a single sample in a study of cytomegalovirus exposure and HLA in healthy donors. Sequencing used immunoSEQ multiplex PCR; TCRdb keeps in-frame clones, though not all of them. The data contain approximately 38,000 clones, approximately 79% of them singletons. The source material was PBMCs. All receptors come from a woman aged 18-29 years in good health and CMV-seropositive. Both conserved end residues are trimmed from each CDR3. The order of the fields is V gene, J gene, CDR3 protein.

TRBV7-9	TRBJ2-5	ASSRDRGQETQY
TRBV7-2	TRBJ2-2	ASSSWPGGTGELF
TRBV11-3	TRBJ2-1	ASSRDYGSYNEQF
TRBV9	TRBJ1-6	ASSVGDTMSPLH
TRBV6-4	TRBJ1-6	ASSEWDSNNSPLH
TRBV4-1	TRBJ1-3	ASSQVDPGAGNTIY
TRBV9	TRBJ2-2	ASSVAGQRNTGELF
TRBV29-1	TRBJ2-4	SVSASVSKNIQY
TRBV10-3	TRBJ2-7	AISEGAGSRSYEQY
TRBV10-1	TRBJ2-7	ASRAPQQY
TRBV30	TRBJ2-7	AWRWKGASYEQY
TRBV5-6	TRBJ2-3	ASSLRRGADTQY
TRBV18	TRBJ2-1	ASSPPSSGLDEQF
TRBV5-6	TRBJ2-2	ATQRSQQNTGELF
TRBV15	TRBJ2-2	ATRGGGGELF
TRBV27	TRBJ2-7	ASLDNRGYEQY
TRBV29-1	TRBJ1-2	SVEDRDGYT
TRBV4-3	TRBJ2-1	ASSQERPEAYNEQF